This T cell receptor (beta chain) is drawn from a study of human T cells and chemical hapten exposure. Whole-study context: TCR yield per sample varied, mainly due to pooled library volumes.

As the library was built, unique molecular identifiers were attached to individual cDNA molecules. Each CDR3 protein gets one entry after TCRdb re-called the RACE reads with MiXCR. The table records about 50,000 distinct CDR3 sequences, around 4.5% of them present only once. As for time point: healthy volunteer bleed at 2 weeks. Unfractionated whole blood was the source from which total RNA was extracted. Trimming at V came to 2 bases and at J to 1 base, leaving 18 bases not matched to a gene. Per germline, CDR1 DFQATT and CDR2 SNEGSKA (reference sequence). This CDR3 is 20 amino acids long. In this sample, this clonotype turned up many times. Its antigen remains unidentified. Findings and limits, study-wide: The number of TCRs over 1 in 1000 frequency stayed unchanged after DPC.

The genes are TRBV20-1 and TRBJ2-4; 9 nucleotides match TRBD2. The source is a female donor in good health. Some clones in this sample may be carry-over from other donors' samples. Specimen: whole blood. DNA for the CDR3: TGCAGTGCTAGACCCATAGCGGGGGCTACCCCCGGTGTTGCCAAAAACATTCAGTACTTC. Translating gives CSARPIAGATPGVAKNIQYF.